The 18 T cell receptor beta chains presented below share a single source sample, sequenced in a study of blood T cell repertoires in COVID-19. The table came from immunoSEQ multiplex PCR; TCRdb's copy has only in-frame clones and leaves some out. Of some 130,000 clones detected, about nine tenths appear once; the ten largest clones hold roughly an eighth. The source material was peripheral blood. Receptor source: a woman between 65 and 79 years old with COVID-19, enrolled during active disease.

J is TRBJ1-4 and V is TRBV25-1; 8 bases map to TRBD1. The CDR3 contains 14 residues. V gave up 8 bases and J gave up 8 bases; unmatched junction bases: 10. Germline V lookup: CDR1 MGHDK, CDR2 SYGVNS. DNA of the CDR3: TGTGCCAGCTCGGGGACAGGAGGAAGGGAAAAACTGTTTTTT. It yields the protein CASSGTGGREKLFF. The full variable domain, its missing parts supplied by reference TRBV25-1 and TRBJ1-4, is EADIYQTPRYLVIGTGKKITLECSQTMGHDKMYWYQQDPGMELHLIHYSYGVNSTEKGDLSSESTVSRIRTEHFPLTLESARPSHTSQYLCASSGTGGREKLFFGSGTQLSVL.

The chain couples TRBV3-1 (or the pseudogene TRBV3-2) to TRBJ2-3; 11 bases are shared with TRBD1. The CDR3 is 15 amino acids. From germline, CDR1 is LGHDT and CDR2 YNNKEL (reference sequence). Unmatched junction bases numbered 4, after V lost 3 bases and J lost 5 bases. The CDR3 protein is CASSQRTGGEDTQYF. Written as DNA, the CDR3 is TGTGCCAGCAGCCAGCGGACAGGGGGCGAAGATACGCAGTATTTT.

This clone was observed once. CDR3 nucleotide sequence: TGTGCCAGCAGTTTTCTCAGCTCCTACGAGCAGTACTTC. This gives the protein CASSFLSSYEQYF. The chain employs TRBV2 and TRBJ2-7, with D uncertain. This CDR3 is built from 13 residues. Germline V gives CDR1 SNHLY, CDR2 FYNNEI. Trimming took 5 bases from V and 0 from J, leaving 8 bases between them.

This clone was picked up one time. The genes are TRBV9 and TRBJ2-5; possible D gene TRBD2, 6 bases. The CDR3 has 13 residues. Germline V lookup: CDR1 SGDLS, CDR2 YYNGEE. The V gene lost 0 bases and the J gene lost 5 bases, with 8 bases spanning the gap. CDR3 in amino acids: CASSVAGEETQYF. The DNA of the CDR3 is TGTGCCAGCAGCGTAGCGGGGGAGGAGACCCAGTACTTC.

This clone was observed once. The chain combines TRBV7-2 with TRBJ2-5, with D unresolved. The CDR3 loop spans 15 amino acids. Trimming shortened V by 1 base and J by 2 bases, and 11 bases separated the two germline ends. Germline V gene lookup returns CDR1 SGHTA and CDR2 FQGNSA. DNA for the CDR3: TGTGCCAGCAGCTTAGTGCAGAATCCTCAAGAGACCCAGTACTTC. It encodes CASSLVQNPQETQYF. Full variable domain (rest looked up from reference TRBV7-2 and TRBJ2-5): GAGVSQSPSNKVTEKGKDVELRCDPISGHTALYWYRQSLGQGLEFLIYFQGNSAPDKSGLPSDRFSAERTGGSVSTLTIQRTQQEDSAVYLCASSLVQNPQETQYFGPGTRLLVL.

The genes are TRBV5-6 and TRBJ1-2; possible D gene TRBD1, 6 bases. This CDR3 has 13 residues. V gave up 6 bases and J gave up 6 bases, with 15 bases separating them. The germline CDR1 and CDR2 sequences are SGHDT and YYEEEE. DNA for the CDR3: TGTGCCAGCATGTCCGGGACATTCGATGGCTACACCTTC. Amino acid sequence: CASMSGTFDGYTF.

This clone was counted once. The V and J genes are TRBV5-1 and TRBJ2-1, with 12 bases lining up with TRBD2. V shed 2 bases, J shed 7 bases, and the junction held 1 base outside the gene matches. CDR3 length: 14 residues. The V gene's germline CDR1 is SGHRS and CDR2 YFSETQ. CDR3 in DNA: TGCGCCAGCAGCTTTGGACTAGCGGGGAATGAGCAGTTCTTC. Translating it yields CASSFGLAGNEQFF.

This sequence joins TRBV10-2 and TRBJ2-7, with D perhaps TRBD2 (6 bases). The CDR3 has 13 amino acids. The germline CDR1 and CDR2 sequences are WSHSY and SAAADI. V dropped 6 bases and J dropped 2 bases, with 11 bases sitting between them. As DNA, the CDR3 is TGCGCCAGCAGCGGGGCGGGGCCCTACGAGCAGTACTTC. This codes for CASSGAGPYEQYF.

The rearrangement joins TRBV15 to TRBJ1-4, with TRBD1 matching 7 bases. J lost 8 bases, V lost 2 bases, and 8 bases had no gene match. Germline V gene sequence: CDR1 LNHNV, CDR2 YYDKDF (reference sequence). The CDR3 extends over 15 amino acids. CDR3 protein: CATSRQTGVGEKLFF. In DNA, the CDR3 is TGTGCCACCAGCAGACAAACAGGGGTGGGGGAAAAACTGTTTTTT.

This clone came up a few times. The chain uses TRBV9 and TRBJ2-3; D is undetermined. Trimming stripped 0 bases from V and 2 bases from J, with 13 bases between. There are 16 residues in the CDR3. Germline CDR1 reads SGDLS; CDR2 reads YYNGEE. CDR3 nucleotides: TGTGCCAGCAGCGTAGGAGGAGTTTTCGTCACAGATACGCAGTATTTT. Protein product: CASSVGGVFVTDTQYF.

This chain joins TRBV2 and TRBJ1-2; TRBD1 aligns across 9 bases. Per germline, CDR1 SNHLY and CDR2 FYNNEI. V was clipped by 5 bases and J by 4 bases; unmatched bases: 8. The CDR3 loop spans 15 amino acids. CDR3 region: CASSYTGGESYGYTF. The CDR3 coding sequence is TGTGCCAGCAGTTACACAGGGGGCGAGAGCTATGGCTACACCTTC.

The chain carries TRBV6-6 and TRBJ1-2, with 9 bases identical to TRBD1. The trim removed 7 bases at V and 5 bases at J, leaving 11 bases unmatched. Germline V lookup: CDR1 MNHNY, CDR2 SVGAGI (reference sequence). The CDR3 totals 15 residues. CDR3 residues: CASTTGQGNIYGYTF. DNA of the CDR3: TGTGCCAGCACCACAGGACAGGGGAATATTTATGGCTACACCTTC.

The rearrangement links TRBV5-1 to TRBJ2-7; D gene uncertain. CDR1 and CDR2 (germline): SGHRS, YFSETQ. The CDR3 totals 12 residues. The V gene lost 0 bases and the J gene lost 7 bases, with 8 bases spanning the gap. CDR3 DNA sequence: TGCGCCAGCAGCTTGGACTTCTCGGAGCAGTACTTC. Encoded protein: CASSLDFSEQYF.

This clone was seen more than once but under ten times. V is TRBV7-2 and J is TRBJ1-1; D is perhaps TRBD1 (5 bases). V was trimmed by 5 bases and J by 5 bases, leaving 15 bases between them. CDR3 size: 14 residues. Germline assignment: CDR1 SGHTA and CDR2 FQGNSA. The CDR3 sequence is CASSLRGSGTEAFF. The CDR3 DNA follows: TGTGCCAGCAGCCTACGGGGGTCGGGGACTGAAGCTTTCTTT. Supplemented by reference TRBV7-2 and TRBJ1-1, the full variable domain reads GAGVSQSPSNKVTEKGKDVELRCDPISGHTALYWYRQSLGQGLEFLIYFQGNSAPDKSGLPSDRFSAERTGGSVSTLTIQRTQQEDSAVYLCASSLRGSGTEAFFGQGTRLTVV.

This clone was counted between two and nine times. The chain links TRBV3-1 (or the pseudogene TRBV3-2) to TRBJ2-1, with 15 bases fitting TRBD2. The junction had 9 bases not matched to a gene; V was cut back by 1 base and J by 8 bases. Germline-derived CDR1 and CDR2 are LGHDT and YNNKEL (reference sequence). The CDR3 is 18 amino acids. The CDR3 loop reads CASSQVIRTSGGAYEQFF. CDR3 sequence (DNA): TGTGCCAGCAGCCAAGTGATCCGGACTAGCGGGGGGGCCTATGAGCAGTTCTTC.

The V and J genes are TRBV7-9 and TRBJ2-2; TRBD2 aligns across 11 bases. The germline V gene encodes CDR1 SEHNR and CDR2 FQNEAQ (reference sequence). The CDR3 covers 16 residues. Germline trimming cut 5 bases from V and 4 bases from J; bases unmatched to any gene: 6. CDR3 DNA sequence: TGTGCCAGCAGCAGTAGCGGGGGGGCGATCACCGGGGAGCTGTTTTTT. Translated, it gives CASSSSGGAITGELFF.

This clone was detected only once. This chain connects TRBV11-3 to TRBJ2-7; the match to TRBD2 covers 7 bases. The CDR3 has 13 amino acids. Germline lookup yields CDR1 SGHNT and CDR2 YENEEA. The J segment lost 5 bases and the V segment lost 7 bases, leaving 8 bases of the junction unmatched. The CDR3 loop reads CASKASGLNEQYF. DNA for the CDR3: TGTGCCAGCAAAGCTAGCGGTCTAAACGAGCAGTACTTC.

A single count supports this clone. V gene TRBV5-1 combines with J gene TRBJ2-1; 13 positions match TRBD2. CDR3 size: 16 residues. The germline CDR1 and CDR2 sequences are SGHRS and YFSETQ. V lost 3 bases, J lost 7 bases, and 7 bases stayed unmatched. CDR3 sequence (DNA): TGCGCCAGCAGCTCCACTAGCGGGGGGGCCCGGAATGAGCAGTTCTTC. This sequence encodes CASSSTSGGARNEQFF. Looking up the rest from reference TRBV5-1 and TRBJ2-1 gives the full variable domain: KAGVTQTPRYLIKTRGQQVTLSCSPISGHRSVSWYQQTPGQGLQFLFEYFSETQRNKGNFPGRFSGRQFSNSRSEMNVSTLELGDSALYLCASSSTSGGARNEQFFGPGTRLTVL.